Shown below are 23 T cell receptor beta chains from a single sample sequenced in a study of response to subunit inactivated influenza vaccine. TCRdb recomputed calls from the RT-PCR reads with MiXCR, one row per CDR3 protein. The sample lists a few hundred thousand distinct CDR3 sequences, less than 7.5% occurring once. The sample was PBMCs from blood, taken less than 30 months after vaccination. These receptors came from a man aged 45 to 70 who received an inactivated influenza vaccine.

The chain couples TRBV6-5 to TRBJ1-1; D remains unclear. Deletions cut 2 bases from V and 7 bases from J, with 14 bases between. Germline V lookup: CDR1 MNHEY, CDR2 SVGAGI. The CDR3 sequence is 14 residues long. CDR3 amino acids: CASSYGAAPVEAFF. DNA for the CDR3: TGTGCCAGCAGTTACGGTGCGGCTCCCGTTGAAGCTTTCTTT.

This clonotype was seen a handful of times. V usage is TRBV6-2 or TRBV6-3 and J usage is TRBJ1-4, with D tentatively TRBD1 (6 bases). The germline V gene has CDR1 MNHEY and CDR2 SVGEGT. This CDR3 is 15 amino acids long. V was pared by 6 bases and J by 0 bases, with 11 bases between. For the CDR3, the DNA is TGTGCCAGCAGGTCCGGACAGTCAACTAATGAAAAACTGTTTTTT. Protein product: CASRSGQSTNEKLFF.

This clonotype occurred a few times. The rearrangement joins TRBV3-1 to TRBJ2-1, with TRBD2 matching over 8 bases. The J segment lost 4 bases and the V segment lost 0 bases, leaving 2 bases of the junction unmatched. CDR1 and CDR2 from the germline V gene are LGHDT and YNNKEL (reference sequence). This CDR3 region has 15 residues. The CDR3 sequence: CASSQEIAGYNEQFF. For the CDR3, the DNA is TGTGCCAGCAGCCAAGAAATAGCGGGATACAATGAGCAGTTCTTC.

This clonotype was recorded at least ten times. The chain uses TRBV5-1 and TRBJ2-2, with D uncertain. Germline assignment: CDR1 SGHRS and CDR2 YFSETQ. The CDR3 covers 13 residues. Trimming left V 0 bases short and J 5 bases short, with 5 bases between. The CDR3 here is CASSLESTGELFF. CDR3 DNA: TGCGCCAGCAGCTTGGAGAGTACCGGGGAGCTGTTTTTT. Using reference TRBV5-1 and TRBJ2-2 for the parts outside the CDR3, the full variable domain is KAGVTQTPRYLIKTRGQQVTLSCSPISGHRSVSWYQQTPGQGLQFLFEYFSETQRNKGNFPGRFSGRQFSNSRSEMNVSTLELGDSALYLCASSLESTGELFFGEGSRLTVL.

This clonotype occurred a few times. The chain has TRBV18 and TRBJ2-1; tentatively, D is TRBD1 (6 bases). This CDR3 is 15 amino acids long. Germline assignment: CDR1 KGHSH and CDR2 LQKENI. Trimming took off 3 bases at V and 3 bases at J, with 12 bases between the two ends. The CDR3 is CASSPQRTDYNEQFF. The CDR3 DNA sequence: TGTGCCAGCTCACCTCAGCGGACAGACTACAATGAGCAGTTCTTC.

This clonotype was seen at least ten times. The rearrangement links TRBV12-3 or TRBV12-4 to TRBJ1-6; D call uncertain. Trimming took 5 bases from V and 8 from J, leaving 13 bases between them. The CDR3 consists of 14 residues. CDR3 nucleotide sequence: TGTGCCAGCAGTCTCCAGGTTCAGGATTCACCCCTCCACTTT. Amino acids: CASSLQVQDSPLHF.

This clonotype was picked up a small number of times. The CDR3 protein is CASSLTRISGETQYF. The CDR3 nucleotides are TGTGCCAGCAGCTTAACGAGAATTAGTGGAGAGACCCAGTACTTC. The gene calls are TRBV11-2 and TRBJ2-5; no reliable D call. The V end was cut by 2 bases, the J end by 4 bases, with 14 bases between. The CDR3 is 15 residues long. CDR1 and CDR2 from the germline V gene are SGHAT and FQNNGV.

This clonotype came up a few times. This chain joins TRBV4-1 and TRBJ1-5; D not resolved. V lost 0 bases and J lost 4, with 10 bases in between. This CDR3 has 15 amino acids. Germline V lookup: CDR1 MGHRA, CDR2 YSYEKL. The CDR3 spells CASSQESGGNQPQHF. The CDR3 DNA is TGCGCCAGCAGCCAAGAGTCAGGTGGGAATCAGCCCCAGCATTTT.

This clonotype has a handful of counts. The V gene is TRBV4-3, the J gene TRBJ2-1; 12 bases map to TRBD2. J was trimmed by 7 bases and V by 4 bases; bases with no gene match: 8. Germline values: CDR1 LGHNA, CDR2 YSLEER. CDR3 length: 16 residues. The CDR3 region has the DNA TGCGCCAGCAGCCTACGGACTAGCGGGATTCGAAATGAGCAGTTCTTC. Its translation is CASSLRTSGIRNEQFF.

The table lists this clonotype with a few counts. The chain is built from TRBV5-1 and TRBJ1-1, with TRBD1 matching over 9 bases. Germline lookup yields CDR1 SGHRS and CDR2 YFSETQ. V lost 6 bases to trimming and J lost 3 bases; unmatched junction nucleotides: 12. CDR3 length: 16 residues. The CDR3: CASTFTGGAVDTEAFF. CDR3 in DNA: TGCGCCAGCACTTTTACAGGGGGCGCCGTAGACACTGAAGCTTTCTTT. The entire variable domain, with the rest obtained from reference TRBV5-1 and TRBJ1-1, is as follows: KAGVTQTPRYLIKTRGQQVTLSCSPISGHRSVSWYQQTPGQGLQFLFEYFSETQRNKGNFPGRFSGRQFSNSRSEMNVSTLELGDSALYLCASTFTGGAVDTEAFFGQGTRLTVV.

The V and J genes are TRBV5-1 and TRBJ2-7; D may correspond to TRBD1 or TRBD2 (6 bases each). Deletions cut 4 bases from V and 4 bases from J, with 24 bases between. The CDR3 is 17 amino acids. Looked up from germline, CDR1 is SGHRS and CDR2 is YFSETQ. Here the CDR3 DNA reads TGCGCCAGCAGCCTCCTTGGTGGGACGGGGGCACTATACGAGCAGTACTTC. Translated: CASSLLGGTGALYEQYF. Variable domain in full (rest from reference TRBV5-1 and TRBJ2-7): KAGVTQTPRYLIKTRGQQVTLSCSPISGHRSVSWYQQTPGQGLQFLFEYFSETQRNKGNFPGRFSGRQFSNSRSEMNVSTLELGDSALYLCASSLLGGTGALYEQYFGPGTRLTVT.

This clonotype came up a few times. The chain has TRBV25-1 and TRBJ1-3, with no clear D. This CDR3 has 15 residues. The germline V and J ends were trimmed by 6 bases and 0 bases, with 12 bases remaining between them. Per the germline V gene, CDR1 is MGHDK and CDR2 is SYGVNS. The CDR3, as DNA: TGTGCCAGCAGCCCAAGGTGGGACTCTGGAAACACCATATATTTT. It yields the protein CASSPRWDSGNTIYF.

There are a few counts of this clonotype. The chain couples TRBV20-1 to TRBJ2-3, with 15 bases matching TRBD2. The CDR3 is 14 amino acids. V was clipped by 5 bases and J by 6 bases; unmatched bases: 3. Germline CDR1 is DFQATT and CDR2 is SNEGSKA (reference sequence). CDR3 amino acids: CSAWTSGGGDTQYF. The CDR3 DNA sequence: TGCAGTGCTTGGACTAGCGGGGGGGGTGATACGCAGTATTTT.

The V call is TRBV4-2, the J call TRBJ2-3, with 8 bases aligning to TRBD2. This CDR3 has 16 amino acids. Germline lookup yields CDR1 LGHNA and CDR2 YNFKEQ. Trimming cost V 4 bases and J 1 base; bases outside gene matches: 7. The CDR3 sequence: CASSPGLSGGTDTQYF. The DNA for the CDR3 is TGTGCCAGCAGCCCCGGGCTTAGCGGGGGCACAGATACGCAGTATTTT.

V usage is TRBV12-3 or TRBV12-4 and J usage is TRBJ2-7; no clear D gene. This CDR3 has 12 residues. Trimming removed 5 bases at V and 1 base at J, with 6 bases between. CDR3 in amino acids: CASSVASYEQYF. The CDR3 bases are TGTGCCAGCAGTGTCGCATCCTACGAGCAGTACTTC.

In its sample, this clonotype was seen many times. This chain links TRBV6-4 with TRBJ1-6; possibly TRBD1 for D (5 bases). The CDR3 runs 14 residues. CDR1 is MRHNA, CDR2 SNTAGT, per germline. V lost 3 bases and J 5 bases, leaving 8 bases between the germline ends. DNA for the CDR3: TGTGCCAGCAGTGAACAAGGGGATAATTCACCCCTCCACTTT. This gives the protein CASSEQGDNSPLHF.

The chain employs TRBV5-1 and TRBJ2-2; D possibly corresponds to TRBD1 (6 bases). The CDR3 is 15 residues long. Trimming stripped 1 base from V and 8 bases from J, with 15 bases between. CDR1 SGHRS and CDR2 YFSETQ come from the germline V gene. The CDR3 DNA follows: TGCGCCAGCAGCTTGAGACCAGGGGATCGGGGGGAGCTGTTTTTT. As protein: CASSLRPGDRGELFF.

This clonotype was picked up many times. This chain uses TRBV2 with TRBJ2-7; a weak D match, TRBD1 (6 bases). Germline CDR1 and CDR2: SNHLY and FYNNEI. CDR3 length: 14 amino acids. V lost 7 bases and J lost 3, with 16 bases in between. The CDR3 region is CASTTQGQNYEQYF. Here the CDR3 DNA reads TGTGCCAGCACAACCCAAGGACAGAACTACGAGCAGTACTTC.

The V call is TRBV10-3, the J call TRBJ2-3; TRBD2 matches at 10 bases. Germline V gene data show CDR1 as ENHRY and CDR2 as SYGVKD. This CDR3 is 17 amino acids long. V was pared by 6 bases and J by 1 base, with 10 bases of the junction left unmatched. The CDR3 reads CAIRSSGGVIGTDTQYF. The CDR3, as DNA: TGTGCCATCAGGTCTAGCGGGGGCGTGATAGGCACAGATACGCAGTATTTT.

The sample holds a few counts of this clonotype. This sequence joins TRBV10-3 and TRBJ2-2, with 11 nucleotides matching TRBD1. Germline V gene data show CDR1 as ENHRY and CDR2 as SYGVKD. Trimming took 6 bases from V and 5 from J; bases not matched to a gene: 5. CDR3 size: 15 residues. The CDR3 nucleotides read TGTGCCATCAGCCCGGGGGACAGGGGGACCGGGGAGCTGTTTTTT. The encoded protein is CAISPGDRGTGELFF.

This clonotype was observed a handful of times. V usage is TRBV7-9 and J usage is TRBJ1-2, with D possibly TRBD1 on 5 matching bases. CDR1 is SEHNR and CDR2 is FQNEAQ in the germline V gene (reference sequence). The CDR3 has 13 residues. V gave up 5 bases and J gave up 3 bases, with 10 bases separating them. CDR3: CASSRDGYYGYTF. The CDR3 DNA is TGTGCCAGCAGCCGGGACGGGTACTATGGCTACACCTTC.

This clonotype was counted many times. The J gene is TRBJ2-3, the V gene TRBV11-2, with D perhaps matching TRBD1 (7 bases). Trimming took 3 bases from V and 6 from J, leaving 13 bases between them. This CDR3 is 14 amino acids long. Germline V gene lookup returns CDR1 SGHAT and CDR2 FQNNGV. CDR3 coding DNA: TGTGCCAGCAGCTTCTTACAGGGGACTGATACGCAGTATTTT. Translation: CASSFLQGTDTQYF.

This clonotype was recorded a few times. J is TRBJ1-3 and V is TRBV20-1, with TRBD1 matching over 11 bases. This CDR3 spans 14 amino acids. Germline CDR1 is DFQATT and CDR2 is SNEGSKA (reference sequence). Trimming at V came to 6 bases and at J to 3 bases, leaving 4 bases not matched to a gene. The CDR3 sequence: CSATDRGLGNTIYF. CDR3 nucleotides: TGCAGTGCCACGGACAGGGGGCTTGGAAACACCATATATTTT.